The rows below give T cell receptor beta chains drawn from one sample of a study of cytomegalovirus exposure and HLA in healthy donors. Measured with immunoSEQ multiplex PCR; TCRdb has only the in-frame clones, and not every one. The sample carries 150,000 to 200,000 clones, roughly 80% recorded once. Sequencing used PBMCs. These receptors all stem from a woman between 45 and 65 years old in good health and CMV-seronegative. The CDR3 runs from the conserved cysteine through the conserved F or W. The order of the fields is CDR3 length, J gene, V gene, CDR3 protein.

12	TRBJ2-5	TRBV29-1	CSAGGLAETQYF
18	TRBJ2-7	TRBV28	CVSGPGWLAGGRNYEQYF
16	TRBJ2-7	TRBV5-1	CASSRGLAGGSYEQYF
16	TRBJ1-1	TRBV28	CASSLEDRGRITEAFF
15	TRBJ2-7	TRBV9	CASSKTPTKNNEQYF
11	TRBJ2-7	TRBV2	CASSLRYEQYF
13	TRBJ1-5	TRBV28	CASSFWDDRAQHF
14	TRBJ2-1	TRBV5-6	CASSRAGTRDEQFF
16	TRBJ2-4	TRBV6-5	CASSYSSSLAKNIQYF
15	TRBJ2-1	TRBV2	CASTPRGGSYNEQFF
16	TRBJ2-2	TRBV5-4	CASSPRTGRSTGELFF
14	TRBJ2-7	TRBV28	CASSFLAHSYEQYF
13	TRBJ1-4	TRBV30	CAWSWGPSEKLFF
14	TRBJ1-4	TRBV5-8	CASSSGTGNEKLFF
13	TRBJ1-3	TRBV19	CATSASSGNTIYF
14	TRBJ2-3	TRBV7-3	CASSSGQVRDTQYF
15	TRBJ1-4	TRBV7-9	CASSPTTGGDEKLFF
14	TRBJ2-1	TRBV29-1	CSTRPGQVANEQFF
12	TRBJ2-5	TRBV27	CASSFLQETQYF
13	TRBJ2-2	TRBV7-2	CASSRGGTGELFF
12	TRBJ1-2	TRBV7-8	CASSLGGRGYTF
14	TRBJ1-1	TRBV7-3	CASSQGGWDTEAFF
15	TRBJ2-7	TRBV5-1	CASSWSSGRDDEQYF
17	TRBJ2-1	TRBV14	CASSQDLGASGYNEQFF
12	TRBJ2-7	TRBV4-2	CASSQDTYEQYF
13	TRBJ2-3	TRBV9	CASSVAPRDTQYF
13	TRBJ2-5	TRBV4-1	CASSQGQQETQYF
13	TRBJ2-7	TRBV28	CASCSTGPYEQYF
14	TRBJ2-7	TRBV5-6	CASSLAGGAYEQYF
15	TRBJ2-7	TRBV6-1	CASTQYWTGGDEQYF
14	TRBJ2-7	TRBV27	CASSPHRSTYEQYF
14	TRBJ1-2	TRBV6-1	CASSTQTAPYGYTF
15	TRBJ1-5	TRBV19	CASSIGVGAHQPQHF
16	TRBJ1-2	TRBV4-2	CASSRNLDRIQYGYTF
12	TRBJ1-2	TRBV7-8	CASSSDSYGYTF
14	TRBJ1-4	TRBV5-4	CASSLSGLNEKLFF
14	TRBJ1-2	TRBV5-1	CASSLAPDRGPHTF
12	TRBJ2-7	TRBV28	CASRLQGYEQYF
14	TRBJ1-4	TRBV6-5	CASSPGIVGEKLFF
17	TRBJ2-3	TRBV19	CASSTRGQRASTDTQYF
19	TRBJ2-1	TRBV7-9	CASSPSVIAGGHSYNEQFF
17	TRBJ2-3	TRBV19	CASSPNRLAGGPDTQYF
15	TRBJ1-2	TRBV6-6	CASSYKTGYPIGYTF
14	TRBJ2-1	TRBV7-2	CASSGSIGVNEQFF
15	TRBJ2-1	TRBV6-5	CASSYSGGQYNEQFF
14	TRBJ1-2	TRBV14	CASSQISLNYGYTF
15	TRBJ1-1	TRBV11-3	CASSLDSGLNTEAFF
15	TRBJ2-7	TRBV6-5	CASSAPSGRFYEQYF
16	TRBJ2-3	TRBV5-1	CASSGTVAGSTDTQYF
15	TRBJ1-5	TRBV2	CASSEQVNSNQPQHF
15	TRBJ2-7	TRBV30	CAWSVMWEGVYEQYF
14	TRBJ2-1	TRBV4-2	CASSHPSTHNEQFF
15	TRBJ1-5	TRBV19	CASSISTASNQPQHF
18	TRBJ2-5	TRBV7-2	CASSLSVSGGAIQETQYF
15	TRBJ2-7	TRBV28	CASSSPGTGGSEQYF
15	TRBJ2-1	TRBV11-2	CASRSIGRGWNEQFF
17	TRBJ2-4	TRBV7-9	CASSLSFAGAMKNIQYF
15	TRBJ2-5	TRBV4-3	CASSHGSGGAREQYF
16	TRBJ2-1	TRBV5-6	CASSPRAGTSYNEQFF